This TCR beta chain came from a study of T cells after yellow fever vaccination. About the study: SMART-Seq v4 Ultra Low Input prepared the low-cell-number fractions.

TCRdb called the 5' RACE reads again in MiXCR, with one record for every CDR3 protein. Of 500,000 to 650,000 distinct CDR3 sequences in the sample, about 17% were seen once. V was trimmed by 1 base and J by 5 bases, leaving 14 bases between them. Germline V gives CDR1 SGHVS, CDR2 FNYEAQ. This CDR3 has 15 residues. The sample was PBMCs, taken around 5 days after the first yellow fever vaccination. This clonotype originated in a man aged 18 to 35 who received the YFV17D yellow fever vaccine. The gene calls are TRBV7-6 and TRBJ2-5; perhaps TRBD2 as D (6 bases). In nucleotides, the CDR3 is TGTGCCAGCAGCTTAGGGCGGGGAAGGTCGGAGACCCAGTACTTC. The encoded protein is CASSLGRGRSETQYF. Filled out from reference TRBV7-6 and TRBJ2-5, the complete variable domain reads GAGVSQSPRYKVTKRGQDVALRCDPISGHVSLYWYRQALGQGPEFLTYFNYEAQQDKSGLPNDRFSAERPEGSISTLTIQRTEQRDSAMYRCASSLGRGRSETQYFGPGTRLLVL.